Listed here is a single T cell receptor (beta chain). Its antigen remains unknown. This sample is part of a study of cytomegalovirus exposure and HLA in healthy donors. Sequencing was performed with immunoSEQ multiplex PCR; in TCRdb, only in-frame clones are kept and a portion is missing. The sample has 250,000 to 400,000 clones, around 87% seen once. From germline, CDR1 is SEHNR and CDR2 FQNEAQ (reference sequence). This CDR3 is built from 16 residues. V lost 5 bases, J lost 0 bases, and 7 bases stayed unmatched. General observations from the study: Cytomegalovirus-associated TCR beta chains were listed, numbering roughly 150. Cytomegalovirus status was reportedly diagnosed by the classifier with high sensitivity and specificity.

The sequenced sample consisted of PBMCs. The source of this sequence is a woman in her 30s in good health and CMV-seropositive. The V call is TRBV7-9, the J call TRBJ2-1, with TRBD1 identical over 7 bases. The CDR3 reads CASSQLQGSSYNEQFF. CDR3 DNA sequence: TGTGCCAGCAGCCAGCTACAGGGGAGCTCCTACAATGAGCAGTTCTTC.